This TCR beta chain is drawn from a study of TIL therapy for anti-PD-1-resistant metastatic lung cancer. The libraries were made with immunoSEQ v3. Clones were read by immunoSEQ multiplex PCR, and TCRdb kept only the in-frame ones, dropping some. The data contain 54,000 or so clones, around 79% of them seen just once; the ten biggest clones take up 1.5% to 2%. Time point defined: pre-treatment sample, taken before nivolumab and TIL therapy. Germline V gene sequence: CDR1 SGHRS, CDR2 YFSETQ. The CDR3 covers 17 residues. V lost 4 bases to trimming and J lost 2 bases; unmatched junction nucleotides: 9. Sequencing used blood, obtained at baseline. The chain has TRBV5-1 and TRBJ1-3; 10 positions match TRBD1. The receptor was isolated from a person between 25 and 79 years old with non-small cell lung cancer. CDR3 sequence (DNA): TGCGCCAGCAGCCGAACAACCGGGACAGGGGCTGGAAACACCATATATTTT. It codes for CASSRTTGTGAGNTIYF.